The sequence of this T cell receptor (beta chain) was determined in a study of shared clonotypes between healthy human individuals. The CDR3 contains 13 residues. Looked up from germline, CDR1 is LNHDA and CDR2 is SQIVND (reference sequence). The V gene lost 3 bases and the J gene lost 5 bases, with 8 bases spanning the gap. Profiling relied on immunoSEQ multiplex PCR, and the TCRdb table lists in-frame clones only, not all of them. Seen here are about 500,000 clones, about 74% observed once, and the top ten hold 9.5% to 15%. The sequenced material came from PBMCs. The clonotype originates from a woman aged 40 to 50 in good health. Some clones in this sample may be carry-over from other donors' samples. V and J are TRBV19 and TRBJ1-5; D remains unclear. CDR3 sequence (DNA): TGTGCCAGTAGTATCTACAGTGATCAGCCCCAGCATTTT. This gives the protein CASSIYSDQPQHF. The full variable domain, in which reference TRBV19 and TRBJ1-5 provide the parts outside the CDR3, is DGGITQSPKYLFRKEGQNVTLSCEQNLNHDAMYWYRQDPGQGLRLIYYSQIVNDFQKGDIAEGYSVSREKKESFPLTVTSAQKNPTAFYLCASSIYSDQPQHFGDGTRLSIL.